This T cell receptor beta chain comes out of a study of post-analysis software for immune sequencing data. Whole-study context: Multiple sclerosis in the patients followed relapsing-remitting, secondary progressive and progressive-relapsing courses.

Carried by the TCR beta cDNA libraries were unique molecular identifiers. It was from roughly 1 to 10 million T cells that about half a million cDNA molecules came. In TCRdb, the PCR reads were re-called with MiXCR into one record per CDR3 protein. The sample has about 170,000 distinct CDR3 sequences, approximately 28% seen once. CDR1 and CDR2 (germline): SGHRS, YFSETQ. V lost 4 bases, J lost 1 base, and 11 bases lay in between. The CDR3 spans 14 residues. Ten or more counts support this clonotype. The antigen is unknown. Findings and caveats of the study: When the samples were clustered directly with F measure, those that had been prepared in the same batch showed strong co-clustering. The study found significantly lower normalized Chao1 diversity in multiple sclerosis patients than in controls. In patients, TRBV5-6, TRBV5-1 and TRBV20-1 belonged to roughly 5 TRBV segments found more frequently than in controls.

Sequencing used blood. The TCR originated in a girl under 18 with multiple sclerosis. The rearrangement links TRBV5-1 to TRBJ1-2, with D possibly being TRBD1 (6 bases). The CDR3 loop is CASSQGGINYGYTF. CDR3 DNA: TGCGCCAGCAGCCAAGGGGGGATTAACTATGGCTACACCTTC.